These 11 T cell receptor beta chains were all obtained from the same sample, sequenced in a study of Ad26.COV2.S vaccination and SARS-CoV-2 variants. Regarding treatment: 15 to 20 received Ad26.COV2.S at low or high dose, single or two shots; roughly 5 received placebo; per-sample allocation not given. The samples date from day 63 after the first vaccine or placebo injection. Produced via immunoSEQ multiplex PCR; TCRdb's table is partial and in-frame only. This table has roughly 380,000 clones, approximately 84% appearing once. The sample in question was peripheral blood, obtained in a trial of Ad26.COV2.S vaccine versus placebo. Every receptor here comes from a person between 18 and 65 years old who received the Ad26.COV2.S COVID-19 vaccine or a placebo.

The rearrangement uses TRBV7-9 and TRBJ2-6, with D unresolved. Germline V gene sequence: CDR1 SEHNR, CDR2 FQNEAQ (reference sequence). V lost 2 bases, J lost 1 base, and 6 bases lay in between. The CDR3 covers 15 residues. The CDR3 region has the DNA TGTGCCAGCAGCTTATGGGGTTCTGGGGCCAACGTCCTGACTTTC. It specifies CASSLWGSGANVLTF.

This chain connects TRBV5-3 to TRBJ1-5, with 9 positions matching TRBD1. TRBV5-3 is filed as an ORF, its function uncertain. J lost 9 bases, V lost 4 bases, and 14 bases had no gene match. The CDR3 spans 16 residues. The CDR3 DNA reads TGTGCCAGAAGCCTGGTTCAGGGACAGGGCATGTGGCCCCAGCATTTT. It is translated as CARSLVQGQGMWPQHF.

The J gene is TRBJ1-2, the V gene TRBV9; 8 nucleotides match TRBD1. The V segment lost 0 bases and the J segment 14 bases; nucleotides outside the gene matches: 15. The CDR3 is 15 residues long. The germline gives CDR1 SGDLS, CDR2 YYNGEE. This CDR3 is CASSVARYRGSTNTF. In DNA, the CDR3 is TGTGCCAGCAGCGTAGCGAGGTACAGGGGGTCGACTAATACCTTC. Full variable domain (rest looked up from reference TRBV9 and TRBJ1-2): DSGVTQTPKHLITATGQRVTLRCSPRSGDLSVYWYQQSLDQGLQFLIQYYNGEERAKGNILERFSAQQFPDLHSELNLSSLELGDSALYFCASSVARYRGSTNTFGSGTRLTVV.

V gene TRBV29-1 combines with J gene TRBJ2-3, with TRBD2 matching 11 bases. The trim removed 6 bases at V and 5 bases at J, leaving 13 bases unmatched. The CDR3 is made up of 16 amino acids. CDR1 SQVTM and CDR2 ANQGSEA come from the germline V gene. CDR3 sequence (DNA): TGCAGCGTCGTACATTCGGGGACTAGCGGTAGAGATACGCAGTATTTT. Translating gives CSVVHSGTSGRDTQYF.

The CDR3 loop reads CASSNRADQPQHF. The CDR3 DNA sequence: TGTGCCAGCAGTAACAGGGCTGATCAGCCCCAGCATTTT. The chain joins TRBV12-3 or TRBV12-4 to TRBJ1-5, with a tentative D call TRBD1 (6 bases). Deletions cut 5 bases from V and 5 bases from J, with 10 bases between. The CDR3 runs 13 residues.

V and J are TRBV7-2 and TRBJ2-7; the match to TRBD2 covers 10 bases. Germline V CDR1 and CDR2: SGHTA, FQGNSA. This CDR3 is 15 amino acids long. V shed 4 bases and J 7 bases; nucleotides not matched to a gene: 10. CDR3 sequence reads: CASSYKAGGPWEQYF. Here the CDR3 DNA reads TGTGCCAGCAGCTATAAAGCGGGGGGGCCTTGGGAGCAGTACTTC.

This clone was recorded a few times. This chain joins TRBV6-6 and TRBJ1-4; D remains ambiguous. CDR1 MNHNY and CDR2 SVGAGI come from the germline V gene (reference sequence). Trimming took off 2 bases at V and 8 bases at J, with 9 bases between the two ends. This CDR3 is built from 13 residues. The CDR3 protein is CASSYNWQEKLFF. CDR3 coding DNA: TGTGCCAGCAGTTACAATTGGCAGGAAAAACTGTTTTTT.

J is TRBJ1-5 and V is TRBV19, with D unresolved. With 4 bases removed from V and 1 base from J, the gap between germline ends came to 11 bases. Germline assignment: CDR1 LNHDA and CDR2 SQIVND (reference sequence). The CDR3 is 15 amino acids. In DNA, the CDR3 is TGTGCCAGTAGTACAACGGGCAGGAGCAATCAGCCCCAGCATTTT. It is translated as CASSTTGRSNQPQHF.

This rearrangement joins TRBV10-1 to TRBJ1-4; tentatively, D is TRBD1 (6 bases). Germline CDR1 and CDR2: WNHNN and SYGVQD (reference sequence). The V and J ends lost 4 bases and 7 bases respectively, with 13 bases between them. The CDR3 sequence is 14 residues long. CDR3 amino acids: CASSAGQYREKLFF. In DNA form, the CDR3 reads TGCGCCAGCAGTGCCGGACAGTATCGTGAAAAACTGTTTTTT.

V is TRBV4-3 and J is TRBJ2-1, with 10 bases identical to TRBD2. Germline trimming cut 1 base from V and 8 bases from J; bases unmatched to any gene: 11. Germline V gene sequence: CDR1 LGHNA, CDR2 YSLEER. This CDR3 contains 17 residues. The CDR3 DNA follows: TGCGCCAGCAGCCAAGGCCTAGCGGGAGAAGAATTCGATGAGCAGTTCTTC. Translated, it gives CASSQGLAGEEFDEQFF.

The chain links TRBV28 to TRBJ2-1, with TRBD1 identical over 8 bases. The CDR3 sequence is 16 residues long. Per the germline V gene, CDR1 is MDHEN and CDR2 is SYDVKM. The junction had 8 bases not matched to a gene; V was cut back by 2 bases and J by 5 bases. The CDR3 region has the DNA TGTGCCAGCAGTTTACCAGGGGGCGAGTCTGACAATGAGCAGTTCTTC. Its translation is CASSLPGGESDNEQFF.